Shown below are 9 T cell receptor beta chains from a single sample sequenced in a study of blood T cell repertoires in COVID-19. Assay: immunoSEQ multiplex PCR; the TCRdb copy retains only in-frame clones and omits some. The top ten hold 7.5% of the sample, which has over 150,000 clones, roughly 80% seen once. Sequenced material: PBMCs or T cells enriched from blood (not recorded which). The receptors stem from a man aged 35-49 years who had recovered from COVID-19.

V and J are TRBV30 and TRBJ1-6; the match to TRBD1 covers 9 bases. V shed 0 bases, J shed 9 bases, and the junction held 15 bases outside the gene matches. Looked up from germline, CDR1 is GTSNPN and CDR2 is SVGIG (reference sequence). The CDR3 runs 18 residues. The chain's CDR3 is CAWSVELAVGQGSSPLHF. The CDR3 DNA reads as TGTGCCTGGAGTGTAGAATTGGCGGTAGGACAGGGGTCTTCACCCCTCCACTTT.

The chain is built from TRBV29-1 and TRBJ1-1; D possibly corresponds to TRBD1 (6 bases). Between the trimmed V and J ends, which lost 6 bases and 5 bases, there was a span of 16 bases. The CDR3 contains 13 residues. CDR1 and CDR2 from the germline V gene are SQVTM and ANQGSEA. CDR3 residues: CSVGAGGRTEAFF. Here the CDR3 DNA reads TGCAGCGTGGGAGCGGGGGGGCGGACTGAAGCTTTCTTT.

CDR3 sequence reads: CASSRIEGGLSYNEQFF. The CDR3 nucleotides are TGTGCCAGCAGCCGGATCGAGGGGGGGCTCTCCTACAATGAGCAGTTCTTC. The genes are TRBV3-1 (or the pseudogene TRBV3-2) and TRBJ2-1, with a weak D call TRBD2 (7 bases). Between the trimmed V and J ends, which lost 4 bases and 0 bases, there was a span of 16 bases. The CDR3 spans 17 residues. The germline CDR1 and CDR2 sequences are LGHDT and YNNKEL (reference sequence).

J is TRBJ1-3 and V is TRBV27; weak D call: TRBD1 (6 bases). The CDR3 has 15 residues. Germline CDR1 is MNHEY and CDR2 is SMNVEV (reference sequence). V was clipped by 0 bases and J by 2 bases, with 8 bases between them. The chain's CDR3 is CASSLSAGAGNTIYF. The DNA for the CDR3 is TGTGCCAGCAGTTTATCCGCAGGGGCTGGAAACACCATATATTTT.

This clone showed up just once. The chain has TRBV6-5 and TRBJ2-7; 9 bases map to TRBD1. The trim removed 6 bases at V and 3 bases at J, leaving 3 bases unmatched. From germline, CDR1 is MNHEY and CDR2 SVGAGI. This CDR3 contains 13 residues. In DNA form, the CDR3 reads TGTGCCAGCAGAGGGACAGGGAACTACGAGCAGTACTTC. Its protein product is CASRGTGNYEQYF.

This CDR3 reads CASSQKSFALLYEQYF. The DNA for the CDR3 is TGTGCCAGCAGCCAAAAGTCGTTCGCCCTACTCTACGAGCAGTACTTC. This chain joins TRBV3-1 (or the pseudogene TRBV3-2) and TRBJ2-7; D is ambiguous. V was trimmed by 2 bases and J by 3 bases, leaving 17 bases between them. The CDR3 length is 16 residues. Germline V lookup: CDR1 LGHDT, CDR2 YNNKEL (reference sequence).

The chain carries TRBV5-1 and TRBJ2-2, with D perhaps matching TRBD1 (5 bases). V shed 0 bases and J shed 1 base, with 7 bases lying between them. The CDR3 runs 15 residues. The V gene's germline CDR1 is SGHRS and CDR2 YFSETQ. CDR3 loop: CASSLDTGNTGELFF. The CDR3, as DNA: TGCGCCAGCAGCTTGGACACAGGGAACACCGGGGAGCTGTTTTTT. The whole variable domain, filled in from reference TRBV5-1 and TRBJ2-2, reads KAGVTQTPRYLIKTRGQQVTLSCSPISGHRSVSWYQQTPGQGLQFLFEYFSETQRNKGNFPGRFSGRQFSNSRSEMNVSTLELGDSALYLCASSLDTGNTGELFFGEGSRLTVL.

Concerning this clone: Germline is not matched at one junction end, which may reflect a read error. This sequence joins TRBV15 and TRBJ1-1; possibly TRBD1 for D (6 bases). There are 12 residues in the CDR3. The germline V gene encodes CDR1 LNHNV and CDR2 YYDKDF (reference sequence). For the CDR3, the DNA is TGTGCCACCAGCAGAGATTACGGGAAGAGGGGGTTT. Protein sequence: CATSRDYGKRGF.

The chain has TRBV10-3 and TRBJ1-2; no clear D gene. Trimming took off 3 bases at V and 5 bases at J, with 4 bases between the two ends. The CDR3 runs to 11 residues. CDR1 and CDR2 from the germline V gene are ENHRY and SYGVKD. The CDR3 loop is CAISDSYGYTF. The CDR3 DNA reads as TGTGCCATCAGTGATAGTTATGGCTACACCTTC.